Listed below are T cell receptor beta chains from one sample, sequenced in a study of cytomegalovirus exposure and HLA in healthy donors. Data came from immunoSEQ multiplex PCR; TCRdb stores just in-frame clones and leaves some out. This table holds approximately 110,000 clones, almost 70% found once. The specimen was PBMCs. These receptors came from a man aged 25-45 years in good health and CMV-seropositive. Each CDR3 is given with its conserved first and last residue. Each record gives: clone size, D gene, J gene, V gene, CDR3 DNA, CDR3 protein. D genes are given only for firm matches. Rows may omit the clone size; those that give it use once, few, many or a size class.

NA	NA	TRBJ1-3	TRBV5-1	TGCGCCAGCAGCTTGGCAGGTACAACCTCTGGAAACACCATATATTTT	CASSLAGTTSGNTIYF
NA	NA	TRBJ2-3	TRBV7-2	TGTGCCAGCAGCCTCAGCCAGGGGGATACGCAGTATTTT	CASSLSQGDTQYF
NA	NA	TRBJ2-5	TRBV7-9	TGTGCCAGCAGCTTTAGCGGTGAGACCCAGTACTTC	CASSFSGETQYF
NA	NA	TRBJ1-4	TRBV4-1	TGCGCCAGCAGCCCCGCCCGCCCTATACTGGAGGAGAATGAAAAACTGTTTTTT	CASSPARPILEENEKLFF
NA	TRBD1	TRBJ2-5	TRBV7-3	TGTGCCAGCAGCTTAGGGACAGGGAGGGTAGAGACCCAGTACTTC	CASSLGTGRVETQYF
NA	NA	TRBJ1-2	TRBV2	TGTGCCAGCAGTAGTCAGGGAAATCTCTATGGCTACACCTTC	CASSSQGNLYGYTF
NA	TRBD1	TRBJ2-1	TRBV19	TGTGCCAGTAGTATTGGGACAGGGGCCATGGGTGAGCAGTTCTTC	CASSIGTGAMGEQFF
NA	NA	TRBJ1-1	TRBV13	TGTGCCAGCAGCTTAGCCCTGAGGACTGAAGCTTTCTTT	CASSLALRTEAFF
NA	TRBD1	TRBJ1-1	TRBV19	TGTGCCAGTAGTACTACAGGGGACACTGAAGCTTTCTTT	CASSTTGDTEAFF
NA	TRBD2	TRBJ2-1	TRBV7-2	TGTGCCAGCAGCTTACGCCAGGGAGGGGATGAGCAGTTCTTC	CASSLRQGGDEQFF
once	NA	TRBJ2-2	TRBV5-1	TGCGCCAGCAGCTTGGATACGAACACCGGGGAGCTGTTTTTT	CASSLDTNTGELFF
NA	NA	TRBJ2-5	TRBV27	TGTGCCAGCAGTACCCGCACTGGGCAGTTCAAAGAGACCCAGTACTTC	CASSTRTGQFKETQYF
once	TRBD2	TRBJ2-1	TRBV4-3	TGCGCCAGCAGCCAACGGTACGGAACTAGCGGGAGATACAGTGAGCAGTTCTTC	CASSQRYGTSGRYSEQFF
few	TRBD1	TRBJ1-2	TRBV7-2	TGTGCCAGCAGATTAACAGGGGGCCATGGCTACACCTTC	CASRLTGGHGYTF
few	NA	TRBJ1-2	TRBV14	TGTGCCAGCAGCCAGGAGACAGTCGCCCCTATTAATGGCTACACCTTC	CASSQETVAPINGYTF